The 26 T cell receptor beta chains below all came from one sample that was sequenced in a study of blood T cell repertoires in COVID-19. Method: immunoSEQ multiplex PCR; TCRdb's copy keeps in-frame clones and lacks some. The sample consists of 130,000 or so clones, approximately 84% of them appearing once. The sequenced material came from PBMCs or T cells enriched from blood (not recorded which). The receptors here all came from a woman in her forties or fifties with acute COVID-19.

This sequence joins TRBV7-2 and TRBJ2-4; TRBD1 matches 7 bases. This CDR3 has 16 residues. The germline gives CDR1 SGHTA, CDR2 FQGNSA. With 1 base clipped from V and 3 bases from J, the junction kept 6 bases outside the gene matches. In DNA, the CDR3 is TGTGCCAGCAGCTTAGGTAGGGGGCGTGTCAAAAACATTCAGTACTTC. Protein product: CASSLGRGRVKNIQYF.

The rearrangement joins TRBV10-1 to TRBJ2-2, with 9 nucleotides matching TRBD2. This CDR3 contains 18 residues. Germline CDR1 and CDR2: WNHNN and SYGVQD (reference sequence). V shed 7 bases, J shed 3 bases, and the junction held 15 bases outside the gene matches. The CDR3 loop reads CASTRTTSGRPDTGELFF. The DNA of the CDR3 is TGCGCCAGCACCAGGACTACTAGCGGGCGGCCGGACACCGGGGAGCTGTTTTTT.

Only a few counts were recorded for this clone. The genes are TRBV11-3 and TRBJ2-2; 7 bases match TRBD2. The CDR3 is made up of 18 amino acids. Germline-derived CDR1 and CDR2 are SGHNT and YENEEA. The V and J ends lost 4 bases and 2 bases, in that order; junction bases with no gene match: 13. The CDR3 region is CASSSPTAGRVNTGELFF. In DNA, the CDR3 is TGTGCCAGCAGCTCCCCCACGGCGGGGAGGGTCAACACCGGGGAGCTGTTTTTT.

CDR3 in amino acids: CASKGRGRRLDEQYF. CDR3 sequence (DNA): TGTGCCAGCAAGGGTCGCGGGCGGAGATTGGACGAGCAGTACTTC. The chain has TRBV6-5 and TRBJ2-7; D perhaps matches TRBD2 (5 bases). The CDR3 is made up of 15 amino acids. Per the germline V gene, CDR1 is MNHEY and CDR2 is SVGAGI. V was pared by 7 bases and J by 5 bases, with 21 bases between.

The V and J genes are TRBV4-3 and TRBJ2-7; no firm D call. Germline V gene sequence: CDR1 LGHNA, CDR2 YSLEER. This CDR3 is 14 amino acids long. Trimming removed 0 bases from V and 7 bases from J, with 13 bases in between. In DNA form, the CDR3 reads TGCGCCAGCAGCCAAGAACAGATTACGTGGGAGCAGTACTTC. It specifies CASSQEQITWEQYF.

The CDR3 reads CASTLLGQGLTDTQYF. The CDR3 bases are TGTGCCAGCACCCTACTTGGACAGGGGCTAACAGATACGCAGTATTTT. The rearrangement joins TRBV11-3 to TRBJ2-3, with 9 bases matching TRBD1. The germline gives CDR1 SGHNT, CDR2 YENEEA. There are 16 residues in the CDR3. J gave up 3 bases and V 7 bases, and 11 bases lay outside the gene matches.

The rearrangement joins TRBV2 to TRBJ2-3; D may be TRBD1 (6 bases). Germline lookup yields CDR1 SNHLY and CDR2 FYNNEI. Trimming stripped 6 bases from V and 9 bases from J, with 13 bases between. The CDR3 runs 12 residues. CDR3 in amino acids: CASSQTGYTQYF. The DNA for the CDR3 is TGTGCCAGCAGCCAGACAGGTTACACGCAGTATTTT.

This clone was seen just once. The chain combines TRBV29-1 with TRBJ2-1, with 9 positions matching TRBD2. J was trimmed by 8 bases and V by 0 bases; bases with no gene match: 8. Germline loops: CDR1 SQVTM, CDR2 ANQGSEA. The CDR3 is 15 residues long. CDR3 protein: CSVEDLAGGLYEQFF. The CDR3 DNA reads as TGCAGCGTTGAAGATCTGGCGGGAGGGCTATATGAGCAGTTCTTC.

The chain carries TRBV14 and TRBJ1-2; 8 bases agree with TRBD1. The CDR3 consists of 15 residues. Germline-derived CDR1 and CDR2 are SGHDN and FVKESK. The V gene end was trimmed by 3 bases and the J gene end by 4 bases; junction bases not matched to a gene: 7. CDR3 DNA sequence: TGTGCCAGCAGCCAGGGACAGGCCGCGACCTATGGCTACACCTTC. It specifies CASSQGQAATYGYTF.

Concerning this clone: A junction end diverges from the germline sequence, so it may reflect a read error. The CDR3 bases are TGTGCCAGCAGCCTAACAGCGGGAGTAGAGACCCAGTACTTC. Its protein is CASSLTAGVETQYF. The chain recombines TRBV7-3 with TRBJ2-5, with 8 positions matching TRBD2. The CDR3 has 14 amino acids. Per the germline V gene, CDR1 is SGHTA and CDR2 is FQGTGA.

V is TRBV7-9 and J is TRBJ2-2; 14 bases match TRBD2. CDR1 is SEHNR and CDR2 is FQNEAQ in the germline V gene (reference sequence). The CDR3 runs 19 residues. The V and J ends lost 2 bases and 3 bases, in that order; junction bases with no gene match: 8. The DNA for the CDR3 is TGTGCCAGCAGCTTACTGAGACTAGCGGGAGGGCCTTACACCGGGGAGCTGTTTTTT. This translates into CASSLLRLAGGPYTGELFF.

V and J are TRBV24-1 and TRBJ2-3, with TRBD2 matching 7 bases. Germline-derived CDR1 and CDR2 are KGHDR and SFDVKD. The V gene end was trimmed by 4 bases and the J gene end by 3 bases; junction bases not matched to a gene: 6. The CDR3 has 15 residues. CDR3 sequence: CATSDLSGMTDTQYF. The CDR3 DNA sequence: TGTGCCACCAGTGACCTGAGCGGGATGACAGATACGCAGTATTTT.

This clone occurred a few times. This rearrangement joins TRBV7-9 to TRBJ2-1; 8 bases align to TRBD1. Per the germline V gene, CDR1 is SEHNR and CDR2 is FQNEAQ (reference sequence). This CDR3 is built from 15 residues. The V and J ends lost 4 bases and 7 bases, in that order; junction bases with no gene match: 9. In DNA form, the CDR3 reads TGTGCCAGCAGCTCAGAGCTCAGACAGGGGAATGAGCAGTTCTTC. It is translated as CASSSELRQGNEQFF.

The V gene is TRBV30, the J gene TRBJ1-4; weak D call: TRBD1 (5 bases). Per germline, CDR1 GTSNPN and CDR2 SVGIG (reference sequence). The CDR3 totals 13 residues. CDR3 bases: TGTGCTCGATCGGCAGGGTTTAATGAAAAACTGTTTTTT. Translating gives CARSAGFNEKLFF.

This clone was detected only a few times. The rearrangement joins TRBV6-5 to TRBJ1-3; D may be TRBD1 (5 bases). Germline assignment: CDR1 MNHEY and CDR2 SVGAGI. Trimming removed 4 bases from V and 4 bases from J, with 17 bases in between. This CDR3 comprises 16 residues. The CDR3 loop is CASSFSTAGPGNTIYF. DNA of the CDR3: TGTGCCAGCAGTTTTTCCACCGCGGGGCCAGGAAACACCATATATTTT.

This clone was recorded a few times. The rearrangement links TRBV7-3 to TRBJ2-6; unclear D gene. The CDR3 contains 15 residues. Between the trimmed V and J ends, which lost 3 bases and 2 bases, there was a span of 8 bases. Germline CDR1 and CDR2: SGHTA and FQGTGA. CDR3 loop: CASSFNGAGANVLTF. As DNA, the CDR3 is TGTGCCAGCAGCTTCAATGGAGCTGGGGCCAACGTCCTGACTTTC. Using reference TRBV7-3 and TRBJ2-6 for the parts outside the CDR3, the full variable domain is GAGVSQTPSNKVTEKGKYVELRCDPISGHTALYWYRQSLGQGPEFLIYFQGTGAADDSGLPNDRFFAVRPEGSVSTLKIQRTERGDSAVYLCASSFNGAGANVLTFGAGSRLTVL.

The chain uses TRBV5-1 and TRBJ2-3; no reliable D call. This CDR3 spans 14 amino acids. Germline CDR1 and CDR2: SGHRS and YFSETQ. With 3 bases removed from V and 0 bases from J, the gap between germline ends came to 8 bases. In DNA, the CDR3 is TGCGCCAGCAGCTCGAGTAGCAGCACAGATACGCAGTATTTT. Translating it yields CASSSSSSTDTQYF.

This clone was observed a handful of times. The chain couples TRBV30 to TRBJ2-2, with D possibly matching TRBD1 (5 bases). CDR1 and CDR2 (germline): GTSNPN, SVGIG (reference sequence). Trimming removed 3 bases at V and 17 bases at J, with 16 bases between. The CDR3 loop spans 11 amino acids. Here the CDR3 DNA reads TGTGCCTGGAGGGCTGGGGCAGGGCAATTTTTT. Protein: CAWRAGAGQFF. Combining the CDR3 with reference TRBV30 and TRBJ2-2 gives the whole variable domain SQTIHQWPATLVQPVGSPLSLECTVEGTSNPNLYWYRQAAGRGLQLLFYSVGIGQISSEVPQNLSASRPQDRQFILSSKKLLLSDSGFYLCAWRAGAGQFFGEGSRLTVL.

The V and J genes are TRBV5-1 and TRBJ2-2; TRBD2 aligns across 7 bases. The CDR3 length is 16 residues. Germline assignment: CDR1 SGHRS and CDR2 YFSETQ. V gave up 4 bases and J gave up 3 bases; unmatched junction bases: 9. CDR3 DNA sequence: TGCGCCAGCAGCAAACCGGGACGGGAGGACACCGGGGAGCTGTTTTTT. Translating it yields CASSKPGREDTGELFF. Full variable domain (missing parts from reference TRBV5-1 and TRBJ2-2): KAGVTQTPRYLIKTRGQQVTLSCSPISGHRSVSWYQQTPGQGLQFLFEYFSETQRNKGNFPGRFSGRQFSNSRSEMNVSTLELGDSALYLCASSKPGREDTGELFFGEGSRLTVL.

The genes are TRBV20-1 and TRBJ1-5; possibly TRBD1 for D (5 bases). Germline CDR1 is DFQATT and CDR2 is SNEGSKA (reference sequence). CDR3 length equals 15 residues. V lost 3 bases, J lost 0 bases, and 12 bases lay in between. The DNA for the CDR3 is TGCAGTGCTAGTACCTGGGGGGGTAGCAATCAGCCCCAGCATTTT. Translation: CSASTWGGSNQPQHF.

This sequence joins TRBV7-2 and TRBJ1-4; 10 positions agree with TRBD1. In germline, CDR1 is SGHTA, CDR2 FQGNSA. J was trimmed by 8 bases and V by 2 bases; bases with no gene match: 5. The CDR3 contains 15 residues. CDR3 protein: CASSLPGTGVEKLFF. The CDR3 DNA is TGTGCCAGCAGCTTACCCGGGACAGGGGTAGAAAAACTGTTTTTT.

V usage is TRBV2 and J usage is TRBJ1-3; a possible D gene is TRBD1 (6 bases). CDR3 length equals 15 residues. Deletions cut 3 bases from V and 3 bases from J, with 12 bases between. The germline V gene encodes CDR1 SNHLY and CDR2 FYNNEI. The CDR3 loop reads CASSDWGRGGNTIYF. CDR3 in DNA: TGTGCCAGCAGTGATTGGGGGCGCGGTGGAAACACCATATATTTT.

V usage is TRBV30 and J usage is TRBJ2-7, with 9 positions matching TRBD1. The CDR3 extends over 14 amino acids. Germline V CDR1 and CDR2: GTSNPN, SVGIG (reference sequence). Trimming cost V 3 bases and J 3 bases; bases outside gene matches: 6. CDR3 coding DNA: TGTGCCTGGAGGCCGGGACAGGGCTACTACGAGCAGTACTTC. Amino acids: CAWRPGQGYYEQYF.

J is TRBJ2-2 and V is TRBV6-2 or TRBV6-3; unclear D gene. CDR1 is MNHEY, CDR2 SVGEGT, per germline. The germline V and J ends were trimmed by 5 bases and 4 bases, with 8 bases remaining between them. This CDR3 has 13 amino acids. The CDR3 region is CASSRPGTGELFF. DNA for the CDR3: TGTGCCAGCAGTAGGCCGGGCACCGGGGAGCTGTTTTTT.

The CDR3 DNA follows: TGTGCCAGCAGCTTGGGACTAGCGGGAAATGAGCAGTTCTTC. Protein product: CASSLGLAGNEQFF. V is TRBV5-4 and J is TRBJ2-1; the match to TRBD2 covers 11 bases. V was clipped by 0 bases and J by 7 bases; unmatched bases: 0. The CDR3 is made up of 14 amino acids. Germline V gene lookup returns CDR1 SGHNT and CDR2 YYREEE (reference sequence).

This clone was detected only once. The chain recombines TRBV6-6 with TRBJ2-7; 7 bases are shared with TRBD2. V lost 4 bases and J lost 7; bases outside the gene matches: 16. This CDR3 is built from 16 residues. Looked up from germline, CDR1 is MNHNY and CDR2 is SVGAGI (reference sequence). The CDR3 DNA is TGTGCCAGCAGTTCCGAAGCATACGGGAGGACGGATGAGCAGTACTTC. This sequence encodes CASSSEAYGRTDEQYF.